This TCR beta chain derives from a study of blood T cell repertoires in COVID-19. Background on the study: Nucleic acid was either cDNA or gDNA, and it came from T cells, B-cell-depleted T cells, or PBMCs.

This CDR3 has 13 residues. Germline V gene data show CDR1 as SGHRS and CDR2 as YFSETQ. With V trimmed by 4 bases and J by 8 bases, 6 bases remained unmatched. Study processing details: For nucleated cells, counts were estimated from reference gene primer amplification. Only in-frame clones appear in the TCRdb table, and some are missing; sequencing was by immunoSEQ multiplex PCR. V and J calls and clone size are copied from that table; D and trimming were computed from the DNA. The sample yields more than 50,000 clones, over 70% seen once. The clonotype was recovered from a woman in her sixties or seventies with acute or convalescent COVID-19. This chain joins TRBV5-1 and TRBJ1-2, with 9 bases aligning to TRBD1. Material for sequencing was peripheral blood. CDR3: CASSRGTGWGYTF. CDR3 in DNA: TGCGCCAGCAGCCGCGGGACAGGGTGGGGCTACACCTTC.